Listed here are 8 T cell receptor beta chains from one sample, sequenced in a study of shared clonotypes between healthy human individuals. Sequencing used immunoSEQ multiplex PCR; TCRdb keeps in-frame clones, though not all of them. Among around 2.3 million clones, nearly 97% were seen once, and the ten largest hold over 0.1%. The sequenced sample consisted of naive CD4+ T cells sorted from blood. Subset given: CD45RA+ positively selected. These receptors were collected from a man between 18 and 29 years old in good health.

The V gene is TRBV27, the J gene TRBJ1-2, with D possibly being TRBD1 (5 bases). Trimming stripped 4 bases from V and 0 bases from J, with 12 bases between. The length of the CDR3 is 15 residues. Germline V gene sequence: CDR1 MNHEY, CDR2 SMNVEV (reference sequence). The CDR3 is CASSSAGGPNYGYTF. CDR3 coding DNA: TGTGCCAGCAGTTCTGCGGGGGGACCTAACTATGGCTACACCTTC.

This clone is a singleton in its sample. V usage is TRBV18 and J usage is TRBJ2-7; 9 nucleotides align to TRBD2. Germline lookup yields CDR1 KGHSH and CDR2 LQKENI. There are 15 residues in the CDR3. J was trimmed by 3 bases and V by 2 bases; bases with no gene match: 5. As DNA, the CDR3 is TGTGCCAGCTCACCAACCGCGACTAGCGGCTACGAGCAGTACTTC. This translates into CASSPTATSGYEQYF. Based on the CDR3 plus reference TRBV18 and TRBJ2-7, the full variable domain is NAGVMQNPRHLVRRRGQEARLRCSPMKGHSHVYWYRQLPEEGLKFMVYLQKENIIDESGMPKERFSAEFPKEGPSILRIQQVVRGDSAAYFCASSPTATSGYEQYFGPGTRLTVT.

This chain joins TRBV6-6 and TRBJ2-7; 8 bases are a match to TRBD2. This CDR3 has 15 amino acids. Germline V gene sequence: CDR1 MNHNY, CDR2 SVGAGI (reference sequence). V shed 2 bases and J 6 bases; nucleotides not matched to a gene: 9. The DNA of the CDR3 is TGTGCCAGCAGTTACGACGGGGGGGCCCCCGGCGAGCAGTACTTC. Translation: CASSYDGGAPGEQYF.

This rearrangement joins TRBV29-1 to TRBJ2-5; TRBD1 matches at 7 bases. Unmatched junction bases numbered 8, after V lost 8 bases and J lost 2 bases. Germline CDR1 SQVTM, CDR2 ANQGSEA. This CDR3 contains 13 residues. This chain's CDR3 is CSLRTGKQETQYF. The CDR3 nucleotides are TGCAGCTTGAGGACAGGAAAACAAGAGACCCAGTACTTC.

This clone was picked up one time. The chain uses TRBV7-9 and TRBJ2-7; 8 bases align to TRBD1. This CDR3 has 14 residues. Germline CDR1 and CDR2: SEHNR and FQNEAQ (reference sequence). J lost 2 bases, V lost 5 bases, and 5 bases had no gene match. CDR3: CASSRDRGTYEQYF. The CDR3 DNA follows: TGTGCCAGCAGCCGCGACAGGGGTACCTACGAGCAGTACTTC.

The V gene is TRBV14, the J gene TRBJ1-2; TRBD1 matches at 8 bases. After removal of 6 bases from V and 3 bases from J, the junction contained 9 bases not matched to a gene. Germline V CDR1 and CDR2: SGHDN, FVKESK. The CDR3 length is 15 residues. DNA for the CDR3: TGTGCCAGCAGTCTAACAGGGGGAGACTACTATGGCTACACCTTC. Its protein product is CASSLTGGDYYGYTF.

The chain employs TRBV10-3 and TRBJ2-7; D is possibly TRBD2 (6 bases). The CDR3 sequence is 14 residues long. Trimming removed 10 bases at V and 7 bases at J, with 23 bases between. Per the germline V gene, CDR1 is ENHRY and CDR2 is SYGVKD. The CDR3 coding sequence is TGTGCCACCACGGAGGGTTTCTCTACTGAGGAGCAGTACTTC. It translates to CATTEGFSTEEQYF.

CDR3 residues: CASSLSPATSYNEQFF. The CDR3 nucleotides are TGTGCCAGCAGTTTATCACCGGCCACCTCCTACAATGAGCAGTTCTTC. The chain uses TRBV28 and TRBJ2-1; D remains unclear. Per the germline V gene, CDR1 is MDHEN and CDR2 is SYDVKM. The ends were cut back, 1 base at V and 0 bases at J, with 10 bases in the middle. The CDR3 covers 16 residues.